This T cell receptor (beta chain) was profiled in a study of control samples from healthy donors and cancer patients. CDR3 length equals 14 residues. V was shortened by 5 bases and J by 2 bases, with 12 bases between the two germline ends. CDR1 MDHEN and CDR2 SYDVKM come from the germline V gene. The protocol was immunoSEQ multiplex PCR, while the TCRdb copy is restricted to in-frame clones and leaves out a portion. The repertoire includes approximately 150,000 clones, approximately 94% of them detected once, and 1.3% to 1.5% sits in the top ten. This receptor was taken from a young woman in good health. The rearrangement links TRBV28 to TRBJ1-2, with D possibly matching TRBD1 (5 bases). The material sequenced was blood. Here the CDR3 DNA reads TGTGCCAGCAGTACCGGGGCCGCCAACTATGGCTACACCTTC. Amino acid sequence: CASSTGAANYGYTF.